One sample yielded the 6 T cell receptor beta chains listed below, sequenced in a study of patients and donors after allogeneic stem cell transplantation. TCRdb recomputed calls from the RT-PCR reads with MiXCR, one row per CDR3 protein. The table includes 200,000 to 250,000 distinct CDR3 sequences, 14% detected once. The sequenced material came from blood, either unsorted or a sorted T cell fraction (not recorded which). The source is a human donor who was either an allogeneic HSCT recipient or a stem cell or donor lymphocyte infusion donor (not recorded which). It is not recorded whose cells these are; they may come from a transplant donor.

This clonotype was counted many times. The genes are TRBV5-5 and TRBJ1-1; D is undetermined. V shed 0 bases and J shed 5 bases, with 8 bases lying between them. CDR3 length: 13 amino acids. CDR1 is SGHKS and CDR2 is YYEKEE in the germline V gene (reference sequence). The CDR3, as DNA: TGTGCCAGCAGCTTGGGAGCCGATACTGAAGCTTTCTTT. As protein: CASSLGADTEAFF.

This clonotype was found many times. This chain links TRBV11-2 with TRBJ2-5, with TRBD1 matching over 7 bases. CDR1 is SGHAT, CDR2 FQNNGV, per germline. The CDR3 is 14 amino acids. With V trimmed by 3 bases and J by 1 base, 2 bases remained unmatched. CDR3 amino acids: CASSFAGGQETQYF. CDR3 in DNA: TGTGCCAGCAGCTTCGCAGGGGGCCAAGAGACCCAGTACTTC. Full variable domain (outside the CDR3, taken from reference TRBV11-2 and TRBJ2-5): EAGVAQSPRYKIIEKRQSVAFWCNPISGHATLYWYQQILGQGPKLLIQFQNNGVVDDSQLPKDRFSAERLKGVDSTLKIQPAKLEDSAVYLCASSFAGGQETQYFGPGTRLLVL.

Many counts were recorded for this clonotype. The V call is TRBV7-2, the J call TRBJ1-3, with a possible D match to TRBD1 (6 bases). The V gene lost 5 bases and the J gene lost 5 bases, with 19 bases spanning the gap. This CDR3 has 16 amino acids. The germline V gene has CDR1 SGHTA and CDR2 FQGNSA. CDR3 DNA: TGTGCCAGCAGCCCAACAGGGAGAGGTCCGCGAAACACCATATATTTT. Translated: CASSPTGRGPRNTIYF.

This clonotype was observed a few times. V gene TRBV30 combines with J gene TRBJ2-2; D might be TRBD2 (5 bases). This CDR3 has 14 amino acids. Between the trimmed V and J ends, which lost 3 bases and 6 bases, there was a span of 14 bases. In germline, CDR1 is GTSNPN, CDR2 SVGIG (reference sequence). This CDR3 reads CAWSYTRGSGELFF. DNA for the CDR3: TGTGCCTGGAGCTACACAAGAGGGTCCGGGGAGCTGTTTTTT.

This clonotype was found many times. The chain has TRBV20-1 and TRBJ2-1; TRBD1 aligns across 8 bases. CDR1 and CDR2 from the germline V gene are DFQATT and SNEGSKA (reference sequence). This CDR3 is 16 amino acids long. J lost 2 bases, V lost 5 bases, and 11 bases had no gene match. In DNA, the CDR3 is TGCAGTGCTCAGAAGAGGGGACAGGCCGCCTACAATGAGCAGTTCTTC. Translated, it gives CSAQKRGQAAYNEQFF.

This clonotype was seen a few times. The chain joins TRBV5-4 to TRBJ2-2; D is unclear. The germline V gene has CDR1 SGHNT and CDR2 YYREEE (reference sequence). The V gene lost 4 bases and the J gene lost 3 bases, with 7 bases spanning the gap. This CDR3 has 13 amino acids. The CDR3 coding sequence is TGTGCCAGCAGCGCCTTTTACACCGGGGAGCTGTTTTTT. Its protein product is CASSAFYTGELFF.